The 24 T cell receptor beta chains below were found in one sample sequenced in a study of blood T cell repertoires in COVID-19. TCRdb keeps only in-frame clones here, not all; method: immunoSEQ multiplex PCR. Of about 60,000 clones in the sample, around 90% were seen once. Sequenced material: peripheral blood. The receptors were sampled from a human donor with acute or convalescent COVID-19. The donor label of this sample is uncertain.

The CDR3, as DNA: TGCGCCAGCAGCTTGGGGACAGCTTCTAACTATGGCTACACCTTC. Amino acids: CASSLGTASNYGYTF. The V call is TRBV5-1, the J call TRBJ1-2; tentatively, D is TRBD1 (6 bases). Germline CDR1 reads SGHRS; CDR2 reads YFSETQ. V was clipped by 0 bases and J by 0 bases, with 9 bases between them. The CDR3 runs to 15 residues.

V and J are TRBV5-1 and TRBJ2-7; the D gene is possibly TRBD2 (5 bases). Trimming pared 4 bases from V and 2 bases from J, leaving 10 bases between. CDR3 length: 13 amino acids. Looked up from germline, CDR1 is SGHRS and CDR2 is YFSETQ. The CDR3 DNA is TGCGCCAGCAGCACAGAGGGCGCCTACGAGCAGTACTTC. Translated: CASSTEGAYEQYF.

The V and J genes are TRBV6-2 or TRBV6-3 and TRBJ2-5, with 8 bases matching TRBD1. The germline gives CDR1 MNHEY, CDR2 SVGEGT. With V trimmed by 6 bases and J by 5 bases, 8 bases remained unmatched. The length of the CDR3 is 14 residues. The CDR3 sequence is CASSHSRGRETQYF. The CDR3 DNA follows: TGTGCCAGCAGCCACAGCAGGGGGCGTGAGACCCAGTACTTC.

The rearrangement links TRBV2 to TRBJ2-3, with D maybe TRBD1 (5 bases). Germline V gene lookup returns CDR1 SNHLY and CDR2 FYNNEI. This CDR3 is built from 15 residues. V was clipped by 1 base and J by 0 bases, with 8 bases between them. CDR3 region: CASSEGQPSTDTQYF. The CDR3, as DNA: TGTGCCAGCAGTGAAGGACAGCCGAGCACAGATACGCAGTATTTT.

The chain employs TRBV5-4 and TRBJ2-3; 11 bases match TRBD2. V gave up 4 bases and J gave up 4 bases; unmatched junction bases: 14. Germline values: CDR1 SGHNT, CDR2 YYREEE (reference sequence). The CDR3 consists of 18 residues. CDR3 amino acids: CASSPTPTSGTVADTQYF. In DNA, the CDR3 is TGTGCCAGCAGCCCCACCCCGACTAGCGGGACGGTAGCAGATACGCAGTATTTT.

V and J are TRBV2 and TRBJ1-2; D unresolved. Germline V CDR1 and CDR2: SNHLY, FYNNEI. V was shortened by 6 bases and J by 0 bases, with 11 bases between the two germline ends. This CDR3 is 14 amino acids long. CDR3 loop: CASREVRSNYGYTF. Here the CDR3 DNA reads TGTGCCAGCAGGGAGGTCCGATCTAACTATGGCTACACCTTC.

This chain uses TRBV19 with TRBJ2-1; TRBD2 agrees at 15 bases. Germline lookup yields CDR1 LNHDA and CDR2 SQIVND (reference sequence). V dropped 5 bases and J dropped 12; count of bases not matched to a gene: 2. This CDR3 comprises 13 residues. The CDR3 nucleotides are TGTGCCAGTAGTGCGGGACTAGCGGGGGGGCAGTTCTTC. This sequence encodes CASSAGLAGGQFF.

This chain links TRBV10-3 with TRBJ2-3; 11 positions match TRBD2. The germline CDR1 and CDR2 sequences are ENHRY and SYGVKD. V lost 4 bases, J lost 4 bases, and 1 base stayed unmatched. The CDR3 spans 14 residues. Written as DNA, the CDR3 is TGTGCCATCAGTGCTAGCGGGGGGCCAGATACGCAGTATTTT. This gives the protein CAISASGGPDTQYF.

The CDR3 protein is CASSPPIGRAMNTEAFF. CDR3 DNA: TGTGCCAGCTCACCACCCATAGGGAGGGCAATGAACACTGAAGCTTTCTTT. The chain carries TRBV18 and TRBJ1-1; no firm D call. The CDR3 has 17 amino acids. Trimming removed 0 bases from V and 0 bases from J, with 14 bases in between. Germline loops: CDR1 KGHSH, CDR2 LQKENI.

The V call is TRBV5-6, the J call TRBJ1-6; 10 bases are shared with TRBD1. This CDR3 is built from 15 residues. The V and J ends lost 4 bases and 3 bases, in that order; junction bases with no gene match: 1. Per the germline V gene, CDR1 is SGHDT and CDR2 is YYEEEE. The CDR3 protein is CASSGQGGYNSPLHF. CDR3 sequence (DNA): TGTGCCAGCAGCGGACAGGGGGGCTATAATTCACCCCTCCACTTT.

The V gene is TRBV4-1, the J gene TRBJ2-5; 13 nucleotides align to TRBD2. Trimming removed 3 bases from V and 1 base from J; junction bases left unmatched: 17. Germline CDR1 and CDR2: MGHRA and YSYEKL. This CDR3 is 21 amino acids long. The chain's CDR3 is CASSQTPTSGGSAGPQETQYF. The CDR3 nucleotides are TGCGCCAGCAGCCAGACCCCGACTAGCGGGGGGTCCGCTGGGCCCCAAGAGACCCAGTACTTC.

The chain employs TRBV19 and TRBJ2-7; 9 nucleotides match TRBD1. Trimming took 7 bases from V and 1 from J; bases not matched to a gene: 5. The CDR3 extends over 14 amino acids. The germline gives CDR1 LNHDA, CDR2 SQIVND (reference sequence). The CDR3 DNA follows: TGTGCCAGTAAGGACAGGGGAAGTTCCTACGAGCAGTACTTC. This gives the protein CASKDRGSSYEQYF.

The V gene is TRBV14, the J gene TRBJ2-2; D is possibly TRBD2 (6 bases). V lost 0 bases and J lost 4, with 12 bases in between. The CDR3 is 16 residues long. Germline V lookup: CDR1 SGHDN, CDR2 FVKESK. The CDR3 sequence: CASSQDVRGGTGELFF. The CDR3 DNA is TGTGCCAGCAGCCAAGACGTGAGGGGAGGCACCGGGGAGCTGTTTTTT. The full variable domain, with the rest looked up from reference TRBV14 and TRBJ2-2, is EAGVTQFPSHSVIEKGQTVTLRCDPISGHDNLYWYRRVMGKEIKFLLHFVKESKQDESGMPNNRFLAERTGGTYSTLKVQPAELEDSGVYFCASSQDVRGGTGELFFGEGSRLTVL.

This clone was counted once. CDR3 nucleotides: TGTGCCAGCAGTGAAGGGCAGGCACACGAGCAGTACGTC. It is translated as CASSEGQAHEQYV. The V and J genes are TRBV6-1 and TRBJ2-7; D is unresolved. There are 13 residues in the CDR3. CDR1 and CDR2 from the germline V gene are MNHNS and SASEGT. V was pared by 1 base and J by 5 bases, with 9 bases between.

In DNA form, the CDR3 reads TGTGCCAGTAGTATTTTCCCCGGGACAGGGAGCACTGAAGCTTTCTTT. This gives the protein CASSIFPGTGSTEAFF. The chain links TRBV19 to TRBJ1-1; 9 nucleotides agree with TRBD1. V was pared by 3 bases and J by 4 bases, with 9 bases of the junction left unmatched. Germline lookup yields CDR1 LNHDA and CDR2 SQIVND (reference sequence). The CDR3 totals 16 residues.

This chain connects TRBV12-5 to TRBJ2-6; no reliable D call. The CDR3 is 15 residues long. Trimming took off 5 bases at V and 4 bases at J, with 12 bases between the two ends. In germline, CDR1 is LGHNT, CDR2 FRNRAP. CDR3: CASGLPFFGANVLTF. The CDR3 nucleotides are TGTGCTAGTGGTCTACCTTTTTTCGGGGCCAACGTCCTGACTTTC.

Only a few counts were recorded for this clone. This chain links TRBV18 with TRBJ2-7; TRBD2 might be the D (6 bases). Germline CDR1 reads KGHSH; CDR2 reads LQKENI. V lost 0 bases and J lost 9, with 12 bases in between. The CDR3 runs 13 residues. The CDR3 is CASSPPGLVVQYF. The CDR3 region has the DNA TGTGCCAGCTCACCACCGGGACTGGTAGTGCAGTACTTC.

The chain employs TRBV19 and TRBJ2-3, with 7 nucleotides matching TRBD2. Germline CDR1 and CDR2: LNHDA and SQIVND (reference sequence). The CDR3 loop spans 14 amino acids. With 5 bases clipped from V and 7 bases from J, the junction kept 9 bases outside the gene matches. The CDR3 protein is CASSPREGRNTQYF. The CDR3 nucleotides read TGTGCCAGTAGTCCTAGGGAGGGCCGAAATACGCAGTATTTT.

The rearrangement uses TRBV30 and TRBJ1-1; D uncertain. Germline lookup yields CDR1 GTSNPN and CDR2 SVGIG (reference sequence). The CDR3 extends over 14 amino acids. Deletions cut 3 bases from V and 4 bases from J, with 15 bases between. The CDR3 nucleotides read TGTGCCTGGAGCCCCGGTCCCACGGGCACTGAAGCTTTCTTT. Translated: CAWSPGPTGTEAFF.

Only a few counts were recorded for this clone. The J gene is TRBJ1-6, the V gene TRBV5-1; possibly TRBD1 for D (5 bases). V was cut by 0 bases and J by 8 bases, with 15 bases left in between. CDR1 is SGHRS, CDR2 YFSETQ, per germline. CDR3 size: 16 residues. Written as DNA, the CDR3 is TGCGCCAGCAGCTTGGCAGGGCCCACTATTCATTCACCCCTCCACTTT. Encoded protein: CASSLAGPTIHSPLHF.

The chain carries TRBV10-3 and TRBJ2-7; D possibly corresponds to TRBD2 (6 bases). V was cut by 9 bases and J by 4 bases, with 16 bases left in between. This CDR3 contains 13 residues. Per germline, CDR1 ENHRY and CDR2 SYGVKD. The CDR3 sequence is CAIWDLGRYEQYF. CDR3 in DNA: TGTGCCATTTGGGACTTGGGGCGTTACGAGCAGTACTTC.

The chain has TRBV18 and TRBJ2-1, with TRBD2 matching over 9 bases. The CDR3 has 14 amino acids. V shed 3 bases, J shed 7 bases, and the junction held 4 bases outside the gene matches. The germline V gene encodes CDR1 KGHSH and CDR2 LQKENI. The CDR3 reads CASSPDSGSNEQFF. In DNA, the CDR3 is TGTGCCAGCTCACCCGATAGCGGGAGTAATGAGCAGTTCTTC.

This chain links TRBV11-2 with TRBJ2-7; 8 bases map to TRBD1. Unmatched junction bases numbered 6, after V lost 0 bases and J lost 2 bases. The CDR3 loop spans 16 amino acids. Germline CDR1 reads SGHAT; CDR2 reads FQNNGV. The CDR3 loop reads CASSLEVDRVTYEQYF. The CDR3, as DNA: TGTGCCAGCAGCTTAGAGGTGGACAGGGTTACCTACGAGCAGTACTTC.

Written as DNA, the CDR3 is TGCGCCAGCAGCCAGTCCCCGGGACAGGGTATAGGGATTAATCAGCCCCAGCATTTT. Translating it yields CASSQSPGQGIGINQPQHF. The rearrangement links TRBV4-1 to TRBJ1-5; 9 bases map to TRBD1. V lost 3 bases, J lost 4 bases, and 16 bases stayed unmatched. The CDR3 contains 19 residues. Germline values: CDR1 MGHRA, CDR2 YSYEKL.